Below are 10 T cell receptor beta chains sequenced from a single sample in a study of beta chain features in type 1 diabetes. The isolated RNA, all of it, was reverse transcribed, so expressed TCRB transcripts were what got sequenced. The table came from immunoSEQ multiplex PCR; TCRdb's copy has only in-frame clones and leaves some out. This sample carries roughly 240,000 clones, 68% of them seen once, and the ten largest clones take almost 0.055%. The sequenced material came from naive CD4+ T cells from blood. These receptors all stem from a man between 25 and 39 years old in good health.

A few counts support this clone. This chain joins TRBV30 and TRBJ1-5, with D unresolved. V lost 1 base and J lost 7, with 11 bases in between. The CDR3 covers 13 residues. Germline V gives CDR1 GTSNPN, CDR2 SVGIG (reference sequence). The CDR3 DNA sequence: TGTGCCTGGAGTGGTTTGGGCCAACAGCCCCAGCATTTT. Its protein product is CAWSGLGQQPQHF.

This clone has only a few counts. Other DNA sequences in this sample translate to the same CDR3. The J gene is TRBJ2-1, the V gene TRBV30; no firm D call. Germline V lookup: CDR1 GTSNPN, CDR2 SVGIG (reference sequence). This CDR3 contains 12 residues. The V gene lost 3 bases and the J gene lost 4 bases, with 7 bases spanning the gap. CDR3 nucleotides: TGTGCCTGGAGGTCTAGTTACAATGAGCAGTTCTTC. Translation gives CAWRSSYNEQFF.

The V gene is TRBV5-4, the J gene TRBJ2-7; D is possibly TRBD1 or TRBD2 (5 bases each). From germline, CDR1 is SGHNT and CDR2 YYREEE (reference sequence). V lost 3 bases and J 2 bases, leaving 9 bases between the germline ends. The CDR3 runs 13 residues. The CDR3 region is CASSSGTAYEQYF. DNA of the CDR3: TGTGCCAGCAGCTCAGGGACGGCCTACGAGCAGTACTTC.

Here the CDR3 reads CASSDLGDSGSPLHF. The CDR3 nucleotides read TGTGCCAGCAGTGACCTGGGGGACAGTGGCTCACCCCTCCACTTT. V and J are TRBV25-1 and TRBJ1-6; 7 bases line up with TRBD1. Germline V gene data show CDR1 as MGHDK and CDR2 as SYGVNS. This CDR3 is built from 15 residues. V trimming: 3 bases; J trimming: 10 bases; junction bases outside the gene matches: 9.

This rearrangement joins TRBV7-2 to TRBJ1-5, with TRBD1 identical over 8 bases. The junction had 6 bases not matched to a gene; V was cut back by 5 bases and J by 0 bases. The CDR3 is 16 residues long. Germline V lookup: CDR1 SGHTA, CDR2 FQGNSA. The CDR3 DNA reads as TGTGCCAGCAGCACCCCGGGACAGGCTAGCAATCAGCCCCAGCATTTT. Protein sequence: CASSTPGQASNQPQHF. Combining the CDR3 with reference TRBV7-2 and TRBJ1-5 gives the whole variable domain GAGVSQSPSNKVTEKGKDVELRCDPISGHTALYWYRQSLGQGLEFLIYFQGNSAPDKSGLPSDRFSAERTGGSVSTLTIQRTQQEDSAVYLCASSTPGQASNQPQHFGDGTRLSIL.

CDR3: CAWSVGSGGHYTDTQYF. The CDR3 DNA sequence: TGTGCCTGGAGTGTCGGGAGCGGGGGGCACTACACAGATACGCAGTATTTT. This chain joins TRBV30 and TRBJ2-3, with 9 nucleotides matching TRBD2. Trimming removed 0 bases from V and 2 bases from J; junction bases left unmatched: 9. Germline CDR1 and CDR2: GTSNPN and SVGIG (reference sequence). The CDR3 is 17 residues long. Supplemented by reference TRBV30 and TRBJ2-3, the full variable domain reads SQTIHQWPATLVQPVGSPLSLECTVEGTSNPNLYWYRQAAGRGLQLLFYSVGIGQISSEVPQNLSASRPQDRQFILSSKKLLLSDSGFYLCAWSVGSGGHYTDTQYFGPGTRLTVL.

The V call is TRBV30, the J call TRBJ2-7; D possibly corresponds to TRBD1 (6 bases). Trimming took 3 bases from V and 5 from J, leaving 14 bases between them. The CDR3 is 13 residues long. In germline, CDR1 is GTSNPN, CDR2 SVGIG (reference sequence). CDR3 sequence: CAWSRDNRNEQYF. The CDR3 DNA is TGTGCCTGGAGCCGGGACAACAGGAACGAGCAGTACTTC.

A remark on this clone: Other DNA sequences from this sample encode an identical CDR3 as well. The chain is built from TRBV30 and TRBJ1-1; TRBD1 matches 8 bases. CDR1 is GTSNPN, CDR2 SVGIG, per germline (reference sequence). This CDR3 contains 12 residues. The junction had 1 base not matched to a gene; V was cut back by 5 bases and J by 2 bases. The DNA of the CDR3 is TGTGCCTGGGACAGGGGAAACACTGAAGCTTTCTTT. Its protein is CAWDRGNTEAFF.

The chain couples TRBV9 to TRBJ1-1, with no clear D. Germline CDR1 reads SGDLS; CDR2 reads YYNGEE. CDR3 length equals 16 residues. V lost 0 bases and J lost 2, with 14 bases in between. As DNA, the CDR3 is TGTGCCAGCAGCGTAGCTGATGGCGCGGGAAACACTGAAGCTTTCTTT. Amino acids: CASSVADGAGNTEAFF.

The chain combines TRBV27 with TRBJ2-7, with TRBD1 as a possible D gene (6 bases). V lost 5 bases and J lost 2, with 13 bases in between. CDR3 length: 14 residues. The germline V gene has CDR1 MNHEY and CDR2 SMNVEV (reference sequence). CDR3 in amino acids: CASSPRTETYEQYF. CDR3 bases: TGTGCCAGCAGTCCTAGGACAGAGACCTACGAGCAGTACTTC.